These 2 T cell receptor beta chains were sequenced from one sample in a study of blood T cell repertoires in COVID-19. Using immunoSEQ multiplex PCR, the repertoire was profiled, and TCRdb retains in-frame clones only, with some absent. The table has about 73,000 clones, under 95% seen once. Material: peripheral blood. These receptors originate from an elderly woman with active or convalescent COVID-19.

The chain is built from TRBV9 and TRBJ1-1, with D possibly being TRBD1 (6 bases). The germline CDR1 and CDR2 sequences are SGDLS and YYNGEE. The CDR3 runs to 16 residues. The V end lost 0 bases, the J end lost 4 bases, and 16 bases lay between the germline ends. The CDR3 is CASSVGGQPKSTEAFF. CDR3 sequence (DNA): TGTGCCAGCAGCGTAGGAGGACAGCCCAAGAGCACTGAAGCTTTCTTT. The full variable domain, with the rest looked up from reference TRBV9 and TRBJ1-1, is DSGVTQTPKHLITATGQRVTLRCSPRSGDLSVYWYQQSLDQGLQFLIQYYNGEERAKGNILERFSAQQFPDLHSELNLSSLELGDSALYFCASSVGGQPKSTEAFFGQGTRLTVV.

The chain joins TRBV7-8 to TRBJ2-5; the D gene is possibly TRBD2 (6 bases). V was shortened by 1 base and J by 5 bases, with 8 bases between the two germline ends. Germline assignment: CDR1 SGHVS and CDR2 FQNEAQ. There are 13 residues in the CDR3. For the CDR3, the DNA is TGTGCCAGCAGCTTAGAAGGAGGGGAGACCCAGTACTTC. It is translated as CASSLEGGETQYF.